One and the same sample provided the 14 T cell receptor beta chains below, sequenced in a study of T cells after yellow fever vaccination. MiXCR was run by TCRdb on the 5' RACE reads, yielding one entry per CDR3 protein. The sample carries roughly 300,000 distinct CDR3 sequences, about 7.8% recorded once. Source: PBMCs, taken about 41 days after the first yellow fever vaccination. These receptors were obtained from a man in his late teens or twenties who received the YFV17D yellow fever vaccine.

This chain links TRBV7-2 with TRBJ2-5; 9 bases agree with TRBD2. The V and J ends lost 3 bases and 1 base, in that order; junction bases with no gene match: 9. The germline V gene has CDR1 SGHTA and CDR2 FQGNSA. The CDR3 length is 17 residues. The CDR3 region has the DNA TGTGCCAGCAGCTTTTCACTACTAGCGGGCACCCAAGAGACCCAGTACTTC. It specifies CASSFSLLAGTQETQYF.

This clonotype has at least ten counts. The chain recombines TRBV10-3 with TRBJ2-1, with 9 bases aligning to TRBD2. V shed 2 bases and J 6 bases; nucleotides not matched to a gene: 8. The germline CDR1 and CDR2 sequences are ENHRY and SYGVKD. The CDR3 is 16 residues long. This CDR3 is CAISEGSGGSPNEQFF. The CDR3 DNA reads as TGTGCCATCAGTGAGGGCAGCGGGGGGTCCCCCAATGAGCAGTTCTTC.

In its sample, this clonotype was seen many times. The chain recombines TRBV25-1 with TRBJ1-3; possible D gene TRBD1, 6 bases. CDR3 length: 14 amino acids. CDR1 and CDR2 from the germline V gene are MGHDK and SYGVNS. The ends were cut back, 6 bases at V and 4 bases at J, with 13 bases in the middle. This chain's CDR3 is CASRPAGAGNTIYF. Written as DNA, the CDR3 is TGTGCCAGCAGGCCGGCAGGGGCCGGAAACACCATATATTTT. The full variable domain, in which reference TRBV25-1 and TRBJ1-3 provide the parts outside the CDR3, is EADIYQTPRYLVIGTGKKITLECSQTMGHDKMYWYQQDPGMELHLIHYSYGVNSTEKGDLSSESTVSRIRTEHFPLTLESARPSHTSQYLCASRPAGAGNTIYFGEGSWLTVV.

V usage is TRBV3-1 and J usage is TRBJ1-1; no clear D. The germline V and J ends were trimmed by 1 base and 5 bases, with 11 bases remaining between them. The germline CDR1 and CDR2 sequences are LGHDT and YNNKEL (reference sequence). The CDR3 has 14 amino acids. CDR3 bases: TGTGCCAGCAGCCAAGGAACGTGGAAAACTGAAGCTTTCTTT. It encodes CASSQGTWKTEAFF.

This clonotype was counted at least ten times. J is TRBJ2-7 and V is TRBV5-1; no clear D. Germline V CDR1 and CDR2: SGHRS, YFSETQ. This CDR3 is built from 15 residues. Trimming cost V 2 bases and J 3 bases, with 15 bases left between them. In nucleotides, the CDR3 is TGCGCCAGCAGCTTCAAGGGCATAAGGAGCTACGAGCAGTACGTC. Translating gives CASSFKGIRSYEQYV.

The J gene is TRBJ1-4, the V gene TRBV7-9, with TRBD1 matching over 9 bases. CDR1 and CDR2 (germline): SEHNR, FQNEAQ (reference sequence). Trimming at V came to 7 bases and at J to 5 bases, leaving 8 bases not matched to a gene. The CDR3 is 15 residues long. The chain's CDR3 is CASTPLGQGNEKLFF. The CDR3 DNA sequence: TGTGCCAGCACTCCGCTGGGACAGGGAAATGAAAAACTGTTTTTT.

V and J are TRBV5-1 and TRBJ2-5; D unresolved. The germline V gene has CDR1 SGHRS and CDR2 YFSETQ. V shed 5 bases and J shed 5 bases, with 16 bases lying between them. The CDR3 is made up of 14 amino acids. Written as DNA, the CDR3 is TGCGCCAGCAGTCTACGGAACAGAGTTGAGACCCAGTACTTC. It specifies CASSLRNRVETQYF.

This clonotype was counted only a few times. The chain couples TRBV5-8 to TRBJ2-3; 10 nucleotides line up with TRBD2. CDR1 is SGHTS, CDR2 YDEGEE, per germline. The CDR3 has 15 residues. V lost 1 base, J lost 6 bases, and 5 bases stayed unmatched. The CDR3, as DNA: TGTGCCAGCAGCTTGAAGCGGGGGGGCAAGGATACGCAGTATTTT. Amino acid sequence: CASSLKRGGKDTQYF.

The chain joins TRBV3-1 to TRBJ2-3, with unresolved D. The CDR3 has 13 amino acids. Trimming cost V 0 bases and J 4 bases, with 5 bases left between them. The germline V gene encodes CDR1 LGHDT and CDR2 YNNKEL (reference sequence). CDR3: CASSQDISDTQYF. The CDR3 DNA reads TGTGCCAGCAGCCAAGATATTTCAGATACGCAGTATTTT.

The chain employs TRBV4-1 and TRBJ1-4, with D possibly TRBD1 on 6 matching bases. The V gene lost 3 bases and the J gene lost 6 bases, with 11 bases spanning the gap. This CDR3 is built from 14 residues. The V gene's germline CDR1 is MGHRA and CDR2 YSYEKL. The CDR3 DNA sequence: TGCGCCAGCAGCCAGACAGGAGGGGATGAAAAACTGTTTTTT. It translates to CASSQTGGDEKLFF.

This clonotype turned up a few times. V usage is TRBV4-3 and J usage is TRBJ2-3; D remains ambiguous. The V and J ends lost 1 base and 5 bases respectively, with 13 bases between them. The CDR3 contains 15 residues. The germline CDR1 and CDR2 sequences are LGHNA and YSLEER. The CDR3 coding sequence is TGCGCCAGCAGCCAAGGTGAGACAAGAGGAGATACGCAGTATTTT. Amino acids: CASSQGETRGDTQYF.

This chain joins TRBV28 and TRBJ1-6; no reliable D call. The V gene's germline CDR1 is MDHEN and CDR2 SYDVKM. The CDR3 runs 15 residues. The V end was cut by 7 bases, the J end by 0 bases, with 10 bases between. The CDR3: CASIGSLSYNSPLHF. The CDR3 DNA reads as TGTGCCAGCATAGGCAGCCTCTCCTATAATTCACCCCTCCACTTT.

This clonotype was observed many times. The CDR3 sequence: CASSLGVGRRNEQFF. CDR3 DNA: TGCGCCAGCAGCTTGGGTGTGGGCCGGAGGAATGAGCAGTTCTTC. V gene TRBV5-1 combines with J gene TRBJ2-1; perhaps TRBD2 as D (5 bases). The CDR3 totals 15 residues. Trimming removed 0 bases at V and 7 bases at J, with 14 bases between. The germline V gene has CDR1 SGHRS and CDR2 YFSETQ.

The V call is TRBV4-1, the J call TRBJ2-1, with TRBD2 as a possible D gene (5 bases). V was trimmed by 1 base and J by 9 bases, leaving 19 bases between them. In germline, CDR1 is MGHRA, CDR2 YSYEKL. This CDR3 comprises 16 residues. The CDR3 reads CASSQVGMFPRGEQFF. Here the CDR3 DNA reads TGCGCCAGCAGCCAAGTTGGAATGTTCCCCCGGGGTGAGCAGTTCTTC.